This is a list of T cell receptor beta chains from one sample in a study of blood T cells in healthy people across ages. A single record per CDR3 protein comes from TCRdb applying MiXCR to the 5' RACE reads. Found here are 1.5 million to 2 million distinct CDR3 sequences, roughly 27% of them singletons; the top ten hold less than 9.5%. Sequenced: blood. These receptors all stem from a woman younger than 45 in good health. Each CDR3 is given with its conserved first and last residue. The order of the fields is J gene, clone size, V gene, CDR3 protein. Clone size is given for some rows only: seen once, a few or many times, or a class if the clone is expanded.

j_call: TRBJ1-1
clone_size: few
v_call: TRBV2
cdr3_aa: CASSEMGHTEAFF

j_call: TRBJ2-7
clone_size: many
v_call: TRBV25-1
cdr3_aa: CASSDPGTGDYEQYF

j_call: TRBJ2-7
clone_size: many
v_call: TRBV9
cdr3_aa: CASSALTSGGEQYF

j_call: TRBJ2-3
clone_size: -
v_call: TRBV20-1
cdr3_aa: CSADPPGAPDTQYF

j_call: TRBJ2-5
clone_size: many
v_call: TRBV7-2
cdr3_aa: CASSLVPGGETQYF

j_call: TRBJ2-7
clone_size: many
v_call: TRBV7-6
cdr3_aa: CASSLGTETYEQYF

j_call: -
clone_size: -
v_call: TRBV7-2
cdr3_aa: CASSLRQGAINEQYF

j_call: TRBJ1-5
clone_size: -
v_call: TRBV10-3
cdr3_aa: CAISATQGCQPQHF

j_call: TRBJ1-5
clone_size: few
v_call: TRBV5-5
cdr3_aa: CASSPQKMGHLNQPQHF

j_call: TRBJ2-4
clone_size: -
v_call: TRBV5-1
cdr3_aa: CASSAGLATTTGTQYF

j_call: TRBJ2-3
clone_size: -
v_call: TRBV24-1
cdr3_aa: CATSDLAALSTDTQYF

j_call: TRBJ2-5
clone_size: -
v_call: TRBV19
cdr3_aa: CASSAGWGRGETQYF

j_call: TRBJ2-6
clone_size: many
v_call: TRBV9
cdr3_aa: CASSVTPGQGRVANVLTF

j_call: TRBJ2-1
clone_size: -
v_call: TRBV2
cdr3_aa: CASSERGILRGSYNEQFF

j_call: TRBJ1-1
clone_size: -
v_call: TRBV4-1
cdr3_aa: CASSPLWGPEAFF

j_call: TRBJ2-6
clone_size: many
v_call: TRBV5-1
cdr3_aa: CASSLGQEAGANVLTF

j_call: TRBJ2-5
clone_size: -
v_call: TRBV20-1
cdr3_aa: CSAPSGPGTQYF

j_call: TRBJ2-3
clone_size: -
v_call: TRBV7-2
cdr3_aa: CASSLDTSGSPDTQYF

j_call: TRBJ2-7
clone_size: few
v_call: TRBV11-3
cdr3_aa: CASSEQPGGTYEQYF

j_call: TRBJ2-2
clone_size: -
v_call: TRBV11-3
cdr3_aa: CASSLDPRTGELFF

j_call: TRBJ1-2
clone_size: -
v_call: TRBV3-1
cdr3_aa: CASSQRGLAGGYTF

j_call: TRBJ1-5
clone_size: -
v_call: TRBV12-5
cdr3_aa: CASGLDVAHNQPQHF

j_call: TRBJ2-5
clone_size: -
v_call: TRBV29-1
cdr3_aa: CSIRAVQETQYF

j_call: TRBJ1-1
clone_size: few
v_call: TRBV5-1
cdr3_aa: CASAPGQTNTEAFF

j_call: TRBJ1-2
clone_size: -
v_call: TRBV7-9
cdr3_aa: CASSLEVGSYGYTF

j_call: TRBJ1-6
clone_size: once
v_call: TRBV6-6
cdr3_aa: CASSSGTRTNSPLHF

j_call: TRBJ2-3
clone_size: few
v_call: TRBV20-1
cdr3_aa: CSVRTSGRSLDTQYF

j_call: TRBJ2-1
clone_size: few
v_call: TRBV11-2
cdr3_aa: CASGPLPGLAGGPGSYNEQFF

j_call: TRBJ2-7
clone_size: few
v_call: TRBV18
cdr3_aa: CASSPGLEGTEQYF

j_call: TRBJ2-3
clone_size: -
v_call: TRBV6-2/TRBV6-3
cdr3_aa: CASSSSGRMGYTQYF

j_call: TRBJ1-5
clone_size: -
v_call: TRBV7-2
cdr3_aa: CASSLDSSGNQPQHF

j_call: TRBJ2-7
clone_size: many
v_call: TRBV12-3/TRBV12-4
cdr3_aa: CASSPTLALSSEQYF

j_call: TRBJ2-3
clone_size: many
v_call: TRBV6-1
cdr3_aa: CASSGGLAGGTDTQYF

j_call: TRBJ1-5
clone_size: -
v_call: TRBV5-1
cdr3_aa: CASSLKGERNQPQHF

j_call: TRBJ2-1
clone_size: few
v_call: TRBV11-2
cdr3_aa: CASSLDFGEQFF

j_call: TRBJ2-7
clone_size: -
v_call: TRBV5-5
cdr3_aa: CASSWATGTEAHEQYF

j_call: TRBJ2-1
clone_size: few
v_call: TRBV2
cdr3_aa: CASSVGEGMNEQFF

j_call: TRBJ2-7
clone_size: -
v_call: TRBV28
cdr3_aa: CASSWGQETVRQYF

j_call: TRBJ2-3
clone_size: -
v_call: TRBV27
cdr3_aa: CASSPWAYGDTQYF

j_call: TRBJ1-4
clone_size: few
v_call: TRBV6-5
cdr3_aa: CASRPKSPLAEKLFF

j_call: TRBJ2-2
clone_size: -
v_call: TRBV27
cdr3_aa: CASRPGGWARTGELFF

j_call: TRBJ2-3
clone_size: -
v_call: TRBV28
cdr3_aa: CASRRRSTDTQYF

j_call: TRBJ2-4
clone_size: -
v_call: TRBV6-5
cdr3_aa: CASSHRGSGRDIQYF

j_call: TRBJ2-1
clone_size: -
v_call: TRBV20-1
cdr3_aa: CSVSGTSGYNEQFF

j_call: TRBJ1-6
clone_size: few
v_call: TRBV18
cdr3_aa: CASSPRDSRPPLHF

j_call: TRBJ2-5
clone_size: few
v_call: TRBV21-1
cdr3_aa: CASSKKQGGQETQYF

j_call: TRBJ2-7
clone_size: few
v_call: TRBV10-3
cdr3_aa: CAISDDRTSYEQYF

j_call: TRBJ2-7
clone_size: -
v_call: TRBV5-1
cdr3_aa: CASSLGPQGGGPYEQYF